The rows below give T cell receptor beta chains drawn from one sample of a study of T-cell memory formation after mild COVID-19. TCRdb re-analysed the 5' RACE reads in MiXCR, keeping a single row per CDR3 protein. The top ten clones hold approximately 12% of a sample with over 450,000 distinct CDR3 sequences, around 21% of them seen once. Sequenced material: PBMCs or a T cell subset sorted from them (not recorded which). The receptors here all came from an adult woman who had mild COVID-19 (a few samples of this study predate the infection). Cell type and time point are not known. CDR3s include the opening cysteine and the closing phenylalanine or tryptophan. A D gene is named only where the DNA matches it firmly. Clone sizes are given selectively: once, few, many, or a class where the clone is expanded.

>15|NA|few|TRBJ2-3|TRBV25-1
TGTGCCAGCAGTGAATCCGAGGGGGTTACAGATACGCAGTATTTT
CASSESEGVTDTQYF
>14|NA|few|TRBJ2-2|TRBV6-5
TGTGCCAGCTCCGGGATGGGGGACACCGGGGAGCTGTTTTTT
CASSGMGDTGELFF
>14|TRBD2|NA|TRBJ2-3|TRBV12-3/TRBV12-4
TGTGCCAGCAGGGATAGCGGGACATCAGATACGCAGTATTTT
CASRDSGTSDTQYF
>16|NA|few|TRBJ2-5|TRBV7-9
TGTGCCAGCAGCTTAGCCCGGGGGTCGGAACAAGAGACCCAGTACTTC
CASSLARGSEQETQYF
>13|NA|NA|TRBJ1-1|TRBV27
TGTGCCAGCAGTTTAAGGAGGGACAACAAAGCTTTCTTT
CASSLRRDNKAFF
>18|NA|few|TRBJ1-1|TRBV7-9
TGTGCCAGCAGCGCAGTGGGTACGGGCAGGGTTTTGTTCGGTGAAGCTTTCTTT
CASSAVGTGRVLFGEAFF
>13|NA|few|TRBJ2-3|TRBV30
TGTGCCTGGACCCCGGATGCGGTAGATACGCAGTATTTT
CAWTPDAVDTQYF
>15|NA|few|TRBJ1-5|TRBV4-3
TGCGCCAGCAGCCAAAGGTTCTGGAGCAATCAGCCCCAGCATTTT
CASSQRFWSNQPQHF
>13|NA|NA|TRBJ1-1|TRBV11-2
TGTGCCAGCAGCTACCGGGTCGACACTGAAGCTTTCTTT
CASSYRVDTEAFF
>14|TRBD1|NA|TRBJ2-7|TRBV29-1
TGCAGCGTTGAATTGGACAGGCCGACTACGGAGCAGTACTTC
CSVELDRPTTEQYF
>11|NA|NA|TRBJ1-2|TRBV29-1
TGCAGCGTTGAAGGGTACTATGGCTACACCTTC
CSVEGYYGYTF
>17|NA|few|TRBJ1-1|TRBV7-9
TGTGCCAGCAGCCCCATTGGTTTGGGGAGCGGGAACACTGAAGCTTTCTTT
CASSPIGLGSGNTEAFF
>13|NA|few|TRBJ2-7|TRBV7-2
TGTGCCAGCAGCCCAGCGGGCCCGTACGAGCAGTACTTC
CASSPAGPYEQYF
>19|NA|NA|TRBJ2-1|TRBV24-1
TGTGCCACCAGTGATTCTCGAGGAGGGGATTATTCCTCCTACAATGAGCAGTTCTTC
CATSDSRGGDYSSYNEQFF
>14|TRBD2|NA|TRBJ2-5|TRBV11-2
TGTGCCAGCAGCTTAGCGAGCGGGGGGGGGCCCCAGTACTTC
CASSLASGGGPQYF
>17|TRBD2|NA|TRBJ2-5|TRBV4-1
TGCGCCAGCAGCCAAGATGATCTAGCGGGGGGACAAGAGACCCAGTACTTC
CASSQDDLAGGQETQYF
>15|NA|few|TRBJ2-3|TRBV7-3
TGTGCCAGCAGCTTATTTGGGCAGGACACAGATACGCAGTATTTT
CASSLFGQDTDTQYF
>15|TRBD1|few|TRBJ2-1|TRBV12-3/TRBV12-4
TGTGCCAGCTCCGGAACCGGGACAGGGCGCAATGAGCAGTTCTTC
CASSGTGTGRNEQFF
>18|TRBD2|many|TRBJ2-7|TRBV4-1
TGCGCCAGCAGCCAATTTTTGGGTAGCGGGGATTTAAGCTACGAGCAGTACTTC
CASSQFLGSGDLSYEQYF
>14|NA|few|TRBJ2-7|TRBV9
TGTGCCAGCAGCGTTAGACCTTCGGGCTACGAGCAGTACTTC
CASSVRPSGYEQYF
>15|NA|NA|TRBJ1-1|TRBV12-3/TRBV12-4
TGTGCCAGCAGTTTATCGGGGGAAGGGAACACTGAAGCTTTCTTT
CASSLSGEGNTEAFF
>17|NA|few|TRBJ2-7|TRBV15
TGTGCCACCAGCACCGACGTTGCGTCGGGACATCCCTACGAGCAGTACTTC
CATSTDVASGHPYEQYF
>13|NA|few|TRBJ2-7|TRBV5-1
TGCGCCAGCAGACCCCCTAGTGACTACGAGCAGTACTTC
CASRPPSDYEQYF
>16|NA|NA|TRBJ1-2|TRBV20-1
TGCAGTGCTAGACTATTCACGGCTACCGAATTATATGGCTACACCTTC
CSARLFTATELYGYTF
>14|NA|NA|TRBJ2-7|TRBV20-1
TGCAGTGCTAGAGATTTCGCGATTAGGGACGAGCAGTACTTC
CSARDFAIRDEQYF
>14|NA|NA|TRBJ1-5|TRBV24-1
TGTGCCACCAGTGACGGAGGGCAGAATCAGCCCCAGCATTTT
CATSDGGQNQPQHF
>16|TRBD1|few|TRBJ2-2|TRBV4-1
TGCGCCAGCAGCCAACTACCGGGACAGTTGACCGGGGAGCTGTTTTTT
CASSQLPGQLTGELFF
>15|NA|many|TRBJ2-3|TRBV4-3
TGCGCCAGCAGCCAAGAGGGCCAGAGCACAGATACGCAGTATTTT
CASSQEGQSTDTQYF
>15|NA|NA|TRBJ2-3|TRBV6-5
TGTGCCAGCCGTGACCGGGACGGGGGCACAGATACGCAGTATTTT
CASRDRDGGTDTQYF
>18|TRBD2|few|TRBJ2-1|TRBV4-1
TGCGCCAGCAGCCAACGCGTACCTAGCGGGGGGACACGGAATGAGCAGTTCTTC
CASSQRVPSGGTRNEQFF
>13|NA|NA|TRBJ2-7|TRBV5-1
TGCGCCAGTCATCTCGGACCTGACTACGAGCAGTACTTC
CASHLGPDYEQYF
>14|NA|few|TRBJ2-3|TRBV12-3/TRBV12-4
TGTGCCAGCAGTTTCGCCAGGGTCACAGATACGCAGTATTTT
CASSFARVTDTQYF
>18|NA|many|TRBJ1-2|TRBV3-1
TGTGCCAGCAGCCAAGAAGGTGGGATCGGACTCATGAACTATGGCTACACCTTC
CASSQEGGIGLMNYGYTF
>15|TRBD1|NA|TRBJ2-1|TRBV4-1
TGCGCCAGCAGCCTGGGGGACAGCCGTTCCAATGAGCAGTTCTTC
CASSLGDSRSNEQFF
>16|NA|few|TRBJ2-2|TRBV5-1
TGCGCCAGCAGCTCGTACCTCACTAGGAACACCGGGGAGCTGTTTTTT
CASSSYLTRNTGELFF
>13|NA|NA|TRBJ2-7|TRBV6-5
TGTGCCAGCAGTTACAGTGCCTCCTACGAGCAGTACTTC
CASSYSASYEQYF
>14|TRBD2|NA|TRBJ2-1|TRBV29-1
TGCAGCGTTAATAGCGGGAGGTCCTACAATGAGCAGTTCTTC
CSVNSGRSYNEQFF
>16|NA|many|TRBJ2-5|TRBV5-1
TGCGCCAGCAGCTTGTCGGCGGGGTCAGGACAAGAGACCCAGTACTTC
CASSLSAGSGQETQYF
>17|TRBD1|once|TRBJ2-7|TRBV24-1
TGTGCCACCAGTGATGCCACCGGGACAGGAAACTCCTACGAGCAGTACTTC
CATSDATGTGNSYEQYF
>14|NA|NA|TRBJ2-5|TRBV10-3
TGTGCCATCAGTGGGTCTAGCGTTCAAGGGACCCAGTACTTC
CAISGSSVQGTQYF
>15|NA|few|TRBJ2-7|TRBV6-1
TGTGCCAGCAGTGATGGACAGCAACTCTCCTACGAGCAGTACTTC
CASSDGQQLSYEQYF
>13|NA|NA|TRBJ2-5|TRBV7-2
TGTGCCAGCAGCTGGCTAGACCAAGAGACCCAGTACTTC
CASSWLDQETQYF
>14|NA|NA|TRBJ2-7|TRBV7-9
TGTGCCAGCAGCTCGCAGGGTCTTGGGTACGAGCAGTACTTC
CASSSQGLGYEQYF
>13|NA|NA|TRBJ2-1|TRBV4-1
TGCGCCAGCAGCCCCTTTGGGGGGTATGAGCAGTTCTTC
CASSPFGGYEQFF
>11|NA|few|TRBJ2-5|TRBV12-5
TGTGCTAGTGGGCTTGGGCGGACCCAGTACTTC
CASGLGRTQYF
>17|NA|few|TRBJ1-4|TRBV5-5
TGTGCCAGCAGCCAAGACCTAAACTCTGCAACTAATGAAAAACTGTTTTTT
CASSQDLNSATNEKLFF
>13|NA|few|TRBJ1-1|TRBV5-1
TGCGCCAGCAGCTTGGGGGGACAATTCGAAGCTTTCTTT
CASSLGGQFEAFF
>15|NA|few|TRBJ2-5|TRBV14
TGTGCCAGCAGCCAGCGGGACTGGTACCAAGAGACCCAGTACTTC
CASSQRDWYQETQYF
>17|TRBD1|NA|TRBJ1-4|TRBV11-2
TGTGCCAGCAGCTCTCTTGGAAAAGGGACAGCCGATGAAAAACTGTTTTTT
CASSSLGKGTADEKLFF
>17|TRBD1|NA|TRBJ2-3|TRBV5-5
TGTGCCAGCAGCTTGCGGCCCCAACAGGGGAAGCACAGTACGCAGTATTTT
CASSLRPQQGKHSTQYF
>15|TRBD1|once|TRBJ1-2|TRBV20-1
TGCAGTGCTAACCACCGGGACAGGGGAGGGTATGGATACACCTTC
CSANHRDRGGYGYTF
>13|NA|NA|TRBJ2-1|TRBV7-2
TGTGCCAGCAGCTTAGAAATCCCCAATGAGCAGTTCTTC
CASSLEIPNEQFF
>19|NA|few|TRBJ1-1|TRBV21-1
TGTGCCAGCAGCGTCCGGGACAGGGGGCCCCAAGGAGTTATTTGGGAAGCTTTCTTT
CASSVRDRGPQGVIWEAFF
>15|TRBD1|NA|TRBJ2-7|TRBV6-5
TGTGCCAGCAACTATGGGGGACAGGGCCACTACGAGCAGTACTTC
CASNYGGQGHYEQYF
>14|NA|few|TRBJ1-2|TRBV11-3
TGTGCCAGCAGCTTACAGGGAGGCAGAAATGGCTACACCTTC
CASSLQGGRNGYTF
>12|NA|few|TRBJ1-2|TRBV30
TGTGCCTGGAGTGTACAGGGTAATGGCTACACCTTC
CAWSVQGNGYTF
>20|TRBD2|few|TRBJ2-3|TRBV7-8
TGTGCCAGCAGCTTGGGCCCGGGACTAGCGGGCCACGGGAGCACAGATACGCAGTATTTT
CASSLGPGLAGHGSTDTQYF
>17|TRBD1|few|TRBJ2-2|TRBV5-4
TGTGCCAGCAGCTACGAATTAACGATGACAGGGGCTGGGGAGCTGTTTTTT
CASSYELTMTGAGELFF